Presented here are 9 T cell receptor beta chains from one specimen sequenced in a study of OX40 agonist ivuxolimab in advanced cancers. Repertoires were generated with immunoSEQ multiplex PCR, while TCRdb's copy carries only in-frame clones and drops some. The sample shows approximately 74,000 clones, approximately 89% of them seen only once. The source material was CD4+ or CD8+ T cells sorted from blood, sampled in a trial of the OX40 agonist ivuxolimab. The receptors shown here come from an adult with an advanced solid tumor such as melanoma, head and neck, liver or kidney cancer.

The chain recombines TRBV14 with TRBJ2-1; D not resolved. With 0 bases removed from V and 12 bases from J, the gap between germline ends came to 18 bases. Looked up from germline, CDR1 is SGHDN and CDR2 is FVKESK. CDR3 length equals 15 residues. The CDR3 sequence is CASSQDKWAERWQFF. Written as DNA, the CDR3 is TGTGCCAGCAGCCAAGATAAGTGGGCAGAGAGGTGGCAGTTCTTC.

This chain links TRBV29-1 with TRBJ2-3, with unresolved D. CDR1 and CDR2 from the germline V gene are SQVTM and ANQGSEA. Trimming cost V 4 bases and J 0 bases, with 11 bases left between them. CDR3 length: 14 residues. CDR3 protein: CSVGLGHSTDTQYF. CDR3 nucleotide sequence: TGCAGCGTTGGTCTGGGTCATAGCACAGATACGCAGTATTTT.

This chain uses TRBV7-9 with TRBJ2-7; unclear D gene. Deletions cut 0 bases from V and 9 bases from J, with 6 bases between. The CDR3 has 11 residues. The germline gives CDR1 SEHNR, CDR2 FQNEAQ (reference sequence). The CDR3 DNA sequence: TGTGCCAGCAGCTTAGCGCTGGGGCAGTACTTC. Protein: CASSLALGQYF.

The rearrangement links TRBV18 to TRBJ2-3; D gene ambiguous. V was cut by 5 bases and J by 0 bases, with 3 bases left in between. The CDR3 loop spans 12 amino acids. The germline V gene encodes CDR1 KGHSH and CDR2 LQKENI. For the CDR3, the DNA is TGTGCCAGCTCAACTAGCACAGATACGCAGTATTTT. It translates to CASSTSTDTQYF. Full variable domain (missing parts from reference TRBV18 and TRBJ2-3): NAGVMQNPRHLVRRRGQEARLRCSPMKGHSHVYWYRQLPEEGLKFMVYLQKENIIDESGMPKERFSAEFPKEGPSILRIQQVVRGDSAAYFCASSTSTDTQYFGPGTRLTVL.

This clone was seen only once. The gene calls are TRBV2 and TRBJ2-7, with TRBD1 identical over 8 bases. The CDR3 spans 15 residues. The V and J ends lost 4 bases and 6 bases, in that order; junction bases with no gene match: 11. Looked up from germline, CDR1 is SNHLY and CDR2 is FYNNEI. The CDR3 is CASSAHGTGRSEQYF. DNA of the CDR3: TGTGCCAGCAGTGCTCATGGGACAGGACGTTCCGAGCAGTACTTC.

The V call is TRBV11-2, the J call TRBJ2-7; TRBD2 matches 7 bases. The V segment lost 5 bases and the J segment 1 base; nucleotides outside the gene matches: 11. CDR1 and CDR2 from the germline V gene are SGHAT and FQNNGV. The length of the CDR3 is 16 residues. Written as DNA, the CDR3 is TGTGCCAGCAGCCACCTAGCGGACCGTGTATCCTACGAGCAGTACTTC. Its protein product is CASSHLADRVSYEQYF.

This clone came up once. V and J are TRBV29-1 and TRBJ1-3, with TRBD1 matching 8 bases. The V segment lost 6 bases and the J segment 5 bases; nucleotides outside the gene matches: 3. The CDR3 consists of 12 residues. Looked up from germline, CDR1 is SQVTM and CDR2 is ANQGSEA. This CDR3 reads CSVQGARNTIYF. CDR3 coding DNA: TGCAGCGTGCAGGGGGCTAGAAACACCATATATTTT. Looking up the rest from reference TRBV29-1 and TRBJ1-3 gives the full variable domain: SAVISQKPSRDICQRGTSLTIQCQVDSQVTMMFWYRQQPGQSLTLIATANQGSEATYESGFVIDKFPISRPNLTFSTLTVSNMSPEDSSIYLCSVQGARNTIYFGEGSWLTVV.

The chain carries TRBV28 and TRBJ1-3; TRBD1 matches at 11 bases. The V segment lost 6 bases and the J segment 4 bases; nucleotides outside the gene matches: 14. The germline V gene has CDR1 MDHEN and CDR2 SYDVKM. The CDR3 sequence is 18 residues long. DNA of the CDR3: TGTGCCAGCAGAAGTCTCATGGACAGGGGGCTTTGGGGAAACACCATATATTTT. Its protein is CASRSLMDRGLWGNTIYF.

This chain uses TRBV2 with TRBJ2-2; 11 positions match TRBD1. The CDR3 spans 15 residues. Germline V gene data show CDR1 as SNHLY and CDR2 as FYNNEI. V trimming: 8 bases; J trimming: 5 bases; junction bases outside the gene matches: 7. CDR3 coding DNA: TGTGCCAGCGAGGGGGACAGGGGGATAACCGGGGAGCTGTTTTTT. This codes for CASEGDRGITGELFF.